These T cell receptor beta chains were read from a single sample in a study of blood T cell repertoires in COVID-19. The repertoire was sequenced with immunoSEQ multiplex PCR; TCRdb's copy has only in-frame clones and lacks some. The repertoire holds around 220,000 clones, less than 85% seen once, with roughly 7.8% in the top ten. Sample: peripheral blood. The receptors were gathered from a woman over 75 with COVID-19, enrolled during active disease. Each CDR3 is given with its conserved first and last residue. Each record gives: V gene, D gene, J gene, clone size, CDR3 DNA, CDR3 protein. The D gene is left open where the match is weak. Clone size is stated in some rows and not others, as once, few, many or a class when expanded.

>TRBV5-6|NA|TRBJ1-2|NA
TGTGCCAGCAGCTTAGGACAGTCGAGCTATGGCTACACCTTC
CASSLGQSSYGYTF
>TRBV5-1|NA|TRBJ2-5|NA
TGCGCCAGCAGCTTGGAGGCGGGGGCGCGGGAGACCCAGTACTTC
CASSLEAGARETQYF
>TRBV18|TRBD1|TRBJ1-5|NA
TGTGCCAGCTCACGACAGGGGGGAAATCAGCCCCAGCATTTT
CASSRQGGNQPQHF
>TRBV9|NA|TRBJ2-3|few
TGTGCCAGCAGCGTAGCCGGGTCAGCAGATACGCAGTATTTT
CASSVAGSADTQYF
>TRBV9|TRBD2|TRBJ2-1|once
TGTGCCAGCAGCCCCTGGGGCGGGGGAAATGAGCAGTTCTTC
CASSPWGGGNEQFF
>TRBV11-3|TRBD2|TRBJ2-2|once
TGTGCCAGCAGCTCCGGGCGGGAGACTGGCGGGGAGCTGTTTTTT
CASSSGRETGGELFF
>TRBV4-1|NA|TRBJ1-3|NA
TGCGCCAGCAGCAAGGTGGGAGCAGGTTACTCTGGAAACACCATATATTTT
CASSKVGAGYSGNTIYF
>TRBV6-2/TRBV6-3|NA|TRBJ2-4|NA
TGTGCCAGCAGCCCTTCTTACCAGGAGGGGATGGGGTCCAAAAACATTCAGTACTTC
CASSPSYQEGMGSKNIQYF
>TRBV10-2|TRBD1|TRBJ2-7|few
TGCGCCAGCGGGGACAGCTACGAGCAGTACTTC
CASGDSYEQYF
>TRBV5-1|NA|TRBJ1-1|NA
TGCGCCAGCAGCCCGGGATGGAGCAGGGAAGCTTTCTTT
CASSPGWSREAFF
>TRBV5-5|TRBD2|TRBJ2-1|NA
TGTGCCAGCAGCTTGGGGGGACTAGCGGGAGTTAATGAGCAGTTCTTC
CASSLGGLAGVNEQFF
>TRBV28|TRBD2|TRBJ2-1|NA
TGTGCCAGCCGGATGGCTGAAGGACTAGCAATATACAATGAGCAGTTCTTC
CASRMAEGLAIYNEQFF
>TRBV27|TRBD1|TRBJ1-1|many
TGTGCCAGCTCGCCTCTCTCCGCAGGGGGTGAAGCTTTCTTT
CASSPLSAGGEAFF
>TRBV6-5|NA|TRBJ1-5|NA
TGTGCCAGCACGGCAGGCAGCAATCAGCCCCAGCATTTT
CASTAGSNQPQHF
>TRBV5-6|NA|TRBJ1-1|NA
TGTGCCAGCAGCCGCAGGGCGAGTACTACTGAAGCTTTCTTT
CASSRRASTTEAFF
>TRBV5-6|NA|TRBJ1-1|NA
TGTGCCAGCAGCTTGGTTCGAGAGGAAGCTTTCTTT
CASSLVREEAFF
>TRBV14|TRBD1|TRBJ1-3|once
TGTGCCAGCAGCCGGGGGACAGGGGACGGAAACACCATATATTTT
CASSRGTGDGNTIYF
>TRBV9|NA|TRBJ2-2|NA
TGTGCCAGCAGCTCGGGACAAGCCCTTACCGGGGAGCTGTTTTTT
CASSSGQALTGELFF
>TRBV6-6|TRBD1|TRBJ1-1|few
TGTGCCAGCACCCCGACAGGGGTGATGAACACTGAAGCTTTCTTT
CASTPTGVMNTEAFF
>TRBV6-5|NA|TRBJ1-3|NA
TGTGCCAGCAGGGACACAGGGATCGGAAACACCATATATTTT
CASRDTGIGNTIYF
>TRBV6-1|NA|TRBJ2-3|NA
TGTGCCAGCAGTGAAGGCGATTTCACAGATACGCAGTATTTT
CASSEGDFTDTQYF
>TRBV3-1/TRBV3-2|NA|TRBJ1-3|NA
TGTGCCAGCAGCCAAGCCCGGTCCGCAAACACCATATATTTT
CASSQARSANTIYF
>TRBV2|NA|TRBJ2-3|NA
TGTGCCAGCTCCAGATATGCGAGGTGGATCACGCAGTATTTT
CASSRYARWITQYF
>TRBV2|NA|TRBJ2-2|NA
TGTGCCAGCAGTGAGTGGGCCCTGAACACCGGGGAGCTGTTTTTT
CASSEWALNTGELFF
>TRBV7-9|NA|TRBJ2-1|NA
TGTGCCAGCAGCTTAGGGGCCGGTCCCAATGAGCAGTTCTTC
CASSLGAGPNEQFF
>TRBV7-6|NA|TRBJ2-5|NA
TGTGCCAGCAGCTTAGCTGGGGCACTCCAAGAGACCCAGTACTTC
CASSLAGALQETQYF
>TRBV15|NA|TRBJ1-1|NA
TGTGCCACCAGCAGGGATCCGGGGACTGAAGCTTTCTTT
CATSRDPGTEAFF
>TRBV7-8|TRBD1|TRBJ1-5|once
TGTGCCAGCAGCTCGGGACAGGGGTTCAGCCAGCCCCAGCATTTT
CASSSGQGFSQPQHF
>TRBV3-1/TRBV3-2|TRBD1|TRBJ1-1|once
TGTGCCAGCAGCCGGACAGGGCTGAACACTGAAGCTTTCTTT
CASSRTGLNTEAFF
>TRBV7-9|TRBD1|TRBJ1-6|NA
TGTGCCATACGAGCGAGGGGGCAGTCGGGAGATTCACCCCTCCACTTT
CAIRARGQSGDSPLHF
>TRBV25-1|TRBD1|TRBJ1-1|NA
TGTGCCAGCAGTGAAACAAGGACAGGGGCTTTGAACACTGAAGCTTTCTTT
CASSETRTGALNTEAFF
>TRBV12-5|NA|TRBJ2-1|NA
TGTGCTAGCCTAAGGGGGGAGGGCCGGGGTGAGCAGTTCTTC
CASLRGEGRGEQFF
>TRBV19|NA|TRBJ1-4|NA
TGTGCCGCCCGGGGGTGGGGAGAAAAACTGTTTTTT
CAARGWGEKLFF
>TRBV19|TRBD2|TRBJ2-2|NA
TGTGCCACCTCCGGAGCGGGAGGGTGGAACACCGGGGAGCTGTTTTTT
CATSGAGGWNTGELFF
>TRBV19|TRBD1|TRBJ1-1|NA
TGTGCCAGTAGTACTGGACAGGGGAGCACTGAAGCTTTCTTT
CASSTGQGSTEAFF
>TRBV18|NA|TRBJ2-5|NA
TGTGCCAGCTCACCTAGCCAAGAGACCCAGTACTTC
CASSPSQETQYF
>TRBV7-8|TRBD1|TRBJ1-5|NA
TGTGCCAGCAGCTTAGGGTGGGACAGGGGTAGCAATCAGCCCCAGCATTTT
CASSLGWDRGSNQPQHF
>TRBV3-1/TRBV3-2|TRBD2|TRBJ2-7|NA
TGTGCCAGCAGCCAAGCGGGGGGTGGGACCTACGAGCAGTACTTC
CASSQAGGGTYEQYF
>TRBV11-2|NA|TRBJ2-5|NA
TGTGCCAGCAGCCGCGGAAGCATCCAAGAGACCCAGTACTTC
CASSRGSIQETQYF
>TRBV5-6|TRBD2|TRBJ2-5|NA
TGTGCCAGCAGCTTGAGCCGGAACCGCGGGGGGCCGGAGGAGACCCAGTACTTC
CASSLSRNRGGPEETQYF
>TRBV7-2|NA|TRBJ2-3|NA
TGTGCCAGCAGCACGGGGTATCCGCAGTATTTT
CASSTGYPQYF
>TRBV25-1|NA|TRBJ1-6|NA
TGTGCCAGCAGTGCCCAGAATAATTCACCCCTCCACTTT
CASSAQNNSPLHF
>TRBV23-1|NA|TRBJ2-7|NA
TGCGCCAGCCGGGACTCTTCTACTTACGAGCAGTACTTC
CASRDSSTYEQYF
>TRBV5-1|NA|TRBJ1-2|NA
TGCGCCAGCAGCTTGATTGGAGAGGCCTATGGCTACACCTTC
CASSLIGEAYGYTF